Below are 31 T cell receptor beta chains sequenced from a single sample in a study of blood T cell repertoires in COVID-19. Clones were read by immunoSEQ multiplex PCR, and TCRdb kept only the in-frame ones, dropping some. The data hold 250,000 to 300,000 clones, with about 89% observed a single time. The sample was peripheral blood. The source is a man in his forties or fifties with acute or convalescent COVID-19.

A word on this clone: Distinct nucleotide sequences in the sample also encode this CDR3. The chain employs TRBV18 and TRBJ1-5; 7 bases are a match to TRBD1. The CDR3 loop spans 13 amino acids. V shed 6 bases and J 1 base; nucleotides not matched to a gene: 0. Germline CDR1 reads KGHSH; CDR2 reads LQKENI. In DNA, the CDR3 is TGTGCCAGCTCGGGACAGAGCAATCAGCCCCAGCATTTT. Translated, it gives CASSGQSNQPQHF.

This chain joins TRBV9 and TRBJ2-7; 9 bases line up with TRBD2. Trimming removed 4 bases from V and 2 bases from J; junction bases left unmatched: 10. CDR1 and CDR2 from the germline V gene are SGDLS and YYNGEE. The CDR3 runs 16 residues. CDR3 coding DNA: TGTGCCAGCAGCCCCAGGGGAGCGGGGGGCCCCTACGAGCAGTACTTC. It translates to CASSPRGAGGPYEQYF.

J is TRBJ2-2 and V is TRBV18; TRBD1 might be the D (6 bases). V lost 1 base and J lost 1, with 10 bases in between. Germline CDR1 reads KGHSH; CDR2 reads LQKENI. The CDR3 consists of 16 residues. CDR3 in amino acids: CASSPRPTGNTGELFF. CDR3 bases: TGTGCCAGCTCACCACGACCGACAGGGAACACCGGGGAGCTGTTTTTT.

This clone was seen more than once but under ten times. This chain links TRBV5-1 with TRBJ2-7, with 8 positions matching TRBD1. Germline V CDR1 and CDR2: SGHRS, YFSETQ. CDR3 length: 16 amino acids. V shed 0 bases and J 4 bases; nucleotides not matched to a gene: 9. This chain's CDR3 is CASSLASSGGQYEQYF. For the CDR3, the DNA is TGCGCCAGCAGCTTGGCCTCGTCAGGGGGCCAGTACGAGCAGTACTTC.

The J gene is TRBJ1-4, the V gene TRBV27; no clear D. This CDR3 spans 18 amino acids. Trimming removed 5 bases from V and 6 bases from J, with 25 bases in between. The germline V gene has CDR1 MNHEY and CDR2 SMNVEV (reference sequence). The CDR3 DNA reads TGTGCCAGCAGTCCCACCTTAGGGTGGGGAGCCCGCTATGAAAAACTGTTTTTT. Translating gives CASSPTLGWGARYEKLFF.

The chain couples TRBV7-3 to TRBJ2-3; 15 bases agree with TRBD2. The CDR3 is made up of 16 amino acids. Germline CDR1 and CDR2: SGHTA and FQGTGA. V lost 3 bases, J lost 7 bases, and 5 bases stayed unmatched. CDR3 bases: TGTGCCAGCAGCTTTGGGACTAGCGGGGGGATGAATACGCAGTATTTT. It translates to CASSFGTSGGMNTQYF.

V is TRBV19 and J is TRBJ2-1; the match to TRBD2 covers 7 bases. Trimming took 8 bases from V and 4 from J; bases not matched to a gene: 8. From germline, CDR1 is LNHDA and CDR2 SQIVND (reference sequence). The CDR3 contains 14 residues. The CDR3, as DNA: TGTGCCAGTGGAAGACTAGCAGAATACAATGAGCAGTTCTTC. It encodes CASGRLAEYNEQFF.

The CDR3 protein is CASSPRRAGGETQYF. The DNA for the CDR3 is TGTGCCAGCAGCCCCCGCCGGGCAGGCGGGGAGACCCAGTACTTC. This chain connects TRBV5-8 to TRBJ2-5, with D maybe TRBD2 (5 bases). Germline lookup yields CDR1 SGHTS and CDR2 YDEGEE. The CDR3 is 15 amino acids. V shed 4 bases and J shed 5 bases, with 18 bases lying between them.

The chain recombines TRBV9 with TRBJ2-3; 11 nucleotides align to TRBD2. The CDR3 extends over 16 amino acids. J gave up 6 bases and V 3 bases, and 9 bases lay outside the gene matches. CDR1 and CDR2 from the germline V gene are SGDLS and YYNGEE. Here the CDR3 DNA reads TGTGCCAGCAGCGAAACCGGGACTAGCGGTGTGGATACGCAGTATTTT. It specifies CASSETGTSGVDTQYF.

The chain joins TRBV19 to TRBJ2-2, with D uncertain. The CDR3 extends over 16 amino acids. The germline V gene has CDR1 LNHDA and CDR2 SQIVND (reference sequence). The germline V and J ends were trimmed by 0 bases and 4 bases, with 12 bases remaining between them. This CDR3 is CASSIDIRSLTGELFF. The CDR3 region has the DNA TGTGCCAGTAGTATAGATATAAGGAGTCTCACCGGGGAGCTGTTTTTT. Filled out from reference TRBV19 and TRBJ2-2, the complete variable domain reads DGGITQSPKYLFRKEGQNVTLSCEQNLNHDAMYWYRQDPGQGLRLIYYSQIVNDFQKGDIAEGYSVSREKKESFPLTVTSAQKNPTAFYLCASSIDIRSLTGELFFGEGSRLTVL.

The chain links TRBV18 to TRBJ2-5; D perhaps matches TRBD2 (7 bases). The CDR3 extends over 15 amino acids. Germline-derived CDR1 and CDR2 are KGHSH and LQKENI. Trimming shortened V by 1 base and J by 1 base, and 10 bases separated the two germline ends. The CDR3 coding sequence is TGTGCCAGCTCACCACGGAGGGGGGGCCAAGAGACCCAGTACTTC. Translation: CASSPRRGGQETQYF.

In regard to this clone: At one of its ends the junction is not consistent with the germline gene, which may arise from a read error. The chain joins TRBV7-7 to TRBJ2-1; D uncertain. Germline loops: CDR1 SSHAT, CDR2 FNYEAQ (reference sequence). This CDR3 contains 15 residues. In nucleotides, the CDR3 is TGTGCTAGCAGCTTAGGGCAGGCCTCCTACAATGAGCAGTTCTTC. It yields the protein CASSLGQASYNEQFF. The entire variable domain, with the rest obtained from reference TRBV7-7 and TRBJ2-1, is as follows: GAGVSQSPRYKVTKRGQDVTLRCDPISSHATLYWYQQALGQGPEFLTYFNYEAQPDKSGLPSDRFSAERPEGSISTLTIQRTEQRDSAMYRCASSLGQASYNEQFFGPGTRLTVL.

This clone occurred a few times. This chain's CDR3 is CASSLHLAAPLPTDTQYF. CDR3 sequence (DNA): TGTGCCAGCAGTTTGCATTTAGCGGCGCCATTACCCACAGATACGCAGTATTTT. The rearrangement joins TRBV6-2 or TRBV6-3 to TRBJ2-3, with D perhaps matching TRBD2 (6 bases). The CDR3 has 18 residues. The germline V gene has CDR1 MNHEY and CDR2 SVGEGT. V gave up 4 bases and J gave up 2 bases, with 22 bases separating them.

The chain employs TRBV15 and TRBJ1-2; tentative D call: TRBD1 (5 bases). Per the germline V gene, CDR1 is LNHNV and CDR2 is YYDKDF (reference sequence). V was clipped by 5 bases and J by 2 bases, with 15 bases between them. This CDR3 contains 15 residues. The CDR3 sequence: CATSYTLQGNYGYTF. As DNA, the CDR3 is TGTGCCACCAGCTATACCCTTCAGGGAAACTATGGCTACACCTTC.

This chain links TRBV6-1 with TRBJ1-3, with D hard to call. CDR1 is MNHNS and CDR2 is SASEGT in the germline V gene. This CDR3 spans 16 amino acids. Trimming took off 2 bases at V and 4 bases at J, with 15 bases between the two ends. DNA for the CDR3: TGTGCCAGCAGTGAATCGAGTGGTGCCTCCGGAAACACCATATATTTT. Translated: CASSESSGASGNTIYF.

The sample holds one count of this clone. The CDR3 nucleotides are TGCAGTGCTAGTCTACCGCAGGGGAGGGATCAGCCCCAGCATTTT. This translates into CSASLPQGRDQPQHF. The rearrangement joins TRBV20-1 to TRBJ1-5; D might be TRBD1 (6 bases). CDR3 size: 15 residues. The germline V and J ends were trimmed by 3 bases and 5 bases, with 17 bases remaining between them. The V gene's germline CDR1 is DFQATT and CDR2 SNEGSKA (reference sequence).

The rearrangement links TRBV21-1 to TRBJ2-5; the DNA was not compared with TRBD2, the D call given in the table. TRBV21-1 is tagged as a pseudogene. This CDR3 comprises 19 residues. The CDR3 is CASSKECNVLAGGSGAQYF. The CDR3 bases are TGTGCCAGCAGCAAAGAATGTAATGTTCTAGCGGGAGGATCAGGGGCCCAGTACTTC.

This clone was observed a few times. V usage is TRBV4-2 and J usage is TRBJ2-3; D is unresolved. Germline loops: CDR1 LGHNA, CDR2 YNFKEQ. V was pared by 1 base and J by 5 bases, with 7 bases between. The length of the CDR3 is 13 residues. CDR3: CASSQAGEDTQYF. The CDR3 nucleotides are TGTGCCAGCAGCCAAGCCGGTGAAGATACGCAGTATTTT.

The genes are TRBV7-2 and TRBJ2-3; D is perhaps TRBD1 (6 bases). Trimming stripped 5 bases from V and 9 bases from J, with 12 bases between. CDR1 and CDR2 (germline): SGHTA, FQGNSA. This CDR3 spans 12 amino acids. The CDR3 here is CASSPQGITQYF. Written as DNA, the CDR3 is TGTGCCAGCAGCCCACAGGGCATAACGCAGTATTTT.

The V gene is TRBV4-2, the J gene TRBJ1-1; TRBD1 matches at 7 bases. Trimming at V came to 3 bases and at J to 4 bases, leaving 5 bases not matched to a gene. The CDR3 consists of 14 residues. Germline V gene sequence: CDR1 LGHNA, CDR2 YNFKEQ. The CDR3 sequence: CASSQDAGGTEAFF. The DNA of the CDR3 is TGTGCCAGCAGCCAGGACGCAGGGGGCACTGAAGCTTTCTTT.

This chain joins TRBV5-6 and TRBJ2-7; 7 positions agree with TRBD1. The germline V gene has CDR1 SGHDT and CDR2 YYEEEE. This CDR3 spans 13 amino acids. J gave up 5 bases and V 6 bases, and 8 bases lay outside the gene matches. The CDR3 DNA sequence: TGTGCCAGCACCCTGGACAGGATCCACGAGCAGTACTTC. Its translation is CASTLDRIHEQYF.

The J gene is TRBJ2-7, the V gene TRBV6-1, with D perhaps TRBD1 (5 bases). There are 14 residues in the CDR3. Germline CDR1 and CDR2: MNHNS and SASEGT. V was pared by 2 bases and J by 0 bases, with 8 bases between. CDR3 residues: CASSERGSSYEQYF. The CDR3 DNA follows: TGTGCCAGCAGTGAAAGGGGAAGCTCCTACGAGCAGTACTTC.

A word on this clone: The same CDR3 arises from other DNA sequences in this sample as well. The CDR3 DNA reads as TGCGCCAGCAGCTTGGGACAGGGCATTCACGAGCAGTACTTC. Its protein is CASSLGQGIHEQYF. V gene TRBV5-1 combines with J gene TRBJ2-7, with TRBD1 identical over 7 bases. Germline CDR1 and CDR2: SGHRS and YFSETQ. V trimming: 0 bases; J trimming: 5 bases; junction bases outside the gene matches: 5. The CDR3 loop spans 14 amino acids.

The chain employs TRBV5-1 and TRBJ1-6; weak D call: TRBD1 (5 bases). The length of the CDR3 is 15 residues. CDR1 is SGHRS, CDR2 YFSETQ, per germline. With 3 bases removed from V and 6 bases from J, the gap between germline ends came to 13 bases. CDR3 amino acids: CASSSGTGRNSPLHF. CDR3 nucleotide sequence: TGCGCCAGCAGCTCGGGCACAGGTCGTAATTCACCCCTCCACTTT.

V and J are TRBV4-1 and TRBJ2-7; TRBD1 matches 7 bases. The CDR3 is made up of 15 amino acids. The V and J ends lost 5 bases and 0 bases, in that order; junction bases with no gene match: 7. Germline V gene sequence: CDR1 MGHRA, CDR2 YSYEKL. CDR3 in amino acids: CASSFGQDTSYEQYF. DNA of the CDR3: TGCGCCAGCAGCTTTGGACAGGATACCTCCTACGAGCAGTACTTC.

V gene TRBV14 combines with J gene TRBJ1-1, with D perhaps matching TRBD1 (5 bases). The CDR3 has 17 amino acids. CDR1 is SGHDN, CDR2 FVKESK, per germline. V shed 9 bases and J shed 0 bases, with 23 bases lying between them. The CDR3 nucleotides are TGTGCCAGTCCGGTGCCGTGGGCAGGGTCCCTGAACACTGAAGCTTTCTTT. Translating gives CASPVPWAGSLNTEAFF.

V usage is TRBV3-1 (or the pseudogene TRBV3-2) and J usage is TRBJ2-5; TRBD1 aligns across 9 bases. V lost 5 bases, J lost 4 bases, and 2 bases stayed unmatched. From germline, CDR1 is LGHDT and CDR2 YNNKEL (reference sequence). CDR3 length equals 13 residues. CDR3 nucleotide sequence: TGTGCCAGCAGCACAGGGGGCCGAGAGACCCAGTACTTC. It codes for CASSTGGRETQYF.

The V call is TRBV7-9, the J call TRBJ2-1; possibly TRBD1 for D (6 bases). With 5 bases removed from V and 6 bases from J, the gap between germline ends came to 23 bases. CDR3 length: 17 residues. CDR1 and CDR2 (germline): SEHNR, FQNEAQ (reference sequence). The CDR3 reads CASSHAGTQGTSNEQFF. CDR3 nucleotides: TGTGCCAGCAGCCATGCCGGGACACAGGGAACAAGCAATGAGCAGTTCTTC.

This clone has just one count. The same CDR3 can be traced to other DNA sequences in this sample. The J gene is TRBJ2-5, the V gene TRBV18; perhaps TRBD1 as D (5 bases). V was pared by 2 bases and J by 5 bases, with 9 bases between. CDR3 length equals 13 residues. The V gene's germline CDR1 is KGHSH and CDR2 LQKENI. The CDR3 nucleotides read TGTGCCAGCTCACCAGGGGCTGGGGAGACCCAGTACTTC. Residues: CASSPGAGETQYF.

The chain combines TRBV5-4 with TRBJ2-5, with TRBD2 matching over 10 bases. The CDR3 is 16 residues long. The V gene's germline CDR1 is SGHNT and CDR2 YYREEE (reference sequence). The junction had 10 bases not matched to a gene; V was cut back by 7 bases and J by 1 base. CDR3 protein: CASSIPERGGQETQYF. CDR3 nucleotides: TGTGCCAGCTCGATACCCGAGCGGGGGGGCCAAGAGACCCAGTACTTC.

This chain links TRBV5-8 with TRBJ2-7, with a weak D call TRBD2 (6 bases). V shed 3 bases and J shed 6 bases, with 16 bases lying between them. CDR3 length: 14 residues. CDR1 and CDR2 from the germline V gene are SGHTS and YDEGEE. CDR3 amino acids: CASSSWARLGEQYF. CDR3 DNA sequence: TGTGCCAGCAGCTCGTGGGCCCGACTAGGCGAGCAGTACTTC. Together with reference TRBV5-8 and TRBJ2-7, the CDR3 gives the full variable domain: EAGVTQSPTHLIKTRGQQATLRCSPISGHTSVYWYQQALGLGLQFLLWYDEGEERNRGNFPPRFSGRQFPNYSSELNVNALELEDSALYLCASSSWARLGEQYFGPGTRLTVT.